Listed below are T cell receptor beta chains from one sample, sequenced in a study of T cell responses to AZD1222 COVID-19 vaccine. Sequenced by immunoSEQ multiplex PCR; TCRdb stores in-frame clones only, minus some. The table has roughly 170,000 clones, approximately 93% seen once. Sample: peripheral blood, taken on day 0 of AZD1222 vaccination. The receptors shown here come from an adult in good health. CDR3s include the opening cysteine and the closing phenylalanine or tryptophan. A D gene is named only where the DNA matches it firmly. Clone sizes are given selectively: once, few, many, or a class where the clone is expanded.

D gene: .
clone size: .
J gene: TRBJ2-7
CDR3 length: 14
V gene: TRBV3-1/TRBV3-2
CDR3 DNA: TGTGCCAGCAGCCAAGGGTACAGCTCCTACGAGCAGTACTTC
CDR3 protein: CASSQGYSSYEQYF

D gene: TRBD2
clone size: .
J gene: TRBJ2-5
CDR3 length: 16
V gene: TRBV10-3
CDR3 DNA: TGTGCCATCAGTCAAGCCGGGACTAGCGGGGCAGAGACCCAGTACTTC
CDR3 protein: CAISQAGTSGAETQYF

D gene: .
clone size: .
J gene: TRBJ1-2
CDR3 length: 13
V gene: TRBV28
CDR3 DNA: TGTGCCAGCACCTCGATGGGCGGCTATGGCTACACCTTC
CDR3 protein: CASTSMGGYGYTF

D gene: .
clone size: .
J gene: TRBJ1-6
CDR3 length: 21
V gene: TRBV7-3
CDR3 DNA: TGTGCCAGCAGCTTAAATGAGACGGCAGGATCGCACCCCAACTATAATTCACCCCTCCACTTT
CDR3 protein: CASSLNETAGSHPNYNSPLHF

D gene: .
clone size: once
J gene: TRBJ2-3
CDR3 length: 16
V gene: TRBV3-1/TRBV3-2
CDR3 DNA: TGTGCCAGCAGCCCCACCCCTGGCAGGGGAGTAAGGACGCAGTATTTT
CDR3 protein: CASSPTPGRGVRTQYF

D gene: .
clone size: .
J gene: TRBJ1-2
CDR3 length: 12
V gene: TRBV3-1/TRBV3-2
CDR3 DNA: TGTGCCAGCAGTCGGGACCCAGGGAGCTACACCTTC
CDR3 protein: CASSRDPGSYTF

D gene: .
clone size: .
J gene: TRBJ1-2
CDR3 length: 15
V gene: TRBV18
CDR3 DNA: TGTGCCAGCTCACCAAGGGGGGAGAGGGACGGTGGCTACACCTTC
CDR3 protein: CASSPRGERDGGYTF

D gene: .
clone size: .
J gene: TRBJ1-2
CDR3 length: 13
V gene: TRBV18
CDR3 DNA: TGTGCCAGCTCACCCCCTGACACCTATGGCTACACCTTC
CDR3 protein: CASSPPDTYGYTF

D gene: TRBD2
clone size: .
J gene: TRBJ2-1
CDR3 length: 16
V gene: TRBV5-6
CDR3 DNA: TGTGCCAGCAGCTCGGGACTAGCGGGGCCCTACAATGAGCAGTTCTTC
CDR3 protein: CASSSGLAGPYNEQFF

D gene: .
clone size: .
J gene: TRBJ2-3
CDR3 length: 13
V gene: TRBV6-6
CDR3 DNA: TGTGCCAGCAGCCCGACCCGGGCAGATACGCAGTATTTT
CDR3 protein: CASSPTRADTQYF

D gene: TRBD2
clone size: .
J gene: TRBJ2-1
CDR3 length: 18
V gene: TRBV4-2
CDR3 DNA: TGTGCCAGCAGCCCAGGAGTCGGACTAGCGGGTGTTCGCAATGAGCAGTTCTTC
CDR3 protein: CASSPGVGLAGVRNEQFF

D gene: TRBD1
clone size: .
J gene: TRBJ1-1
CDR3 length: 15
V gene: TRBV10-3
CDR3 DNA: TGTGCCATCAGCGCGAGGGACAGGGAAGGTACTGAAGCTTTCTTT
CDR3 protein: CAISARDREGTEAFF

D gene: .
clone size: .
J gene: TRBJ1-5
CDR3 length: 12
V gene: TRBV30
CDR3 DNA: TGTGCCTGGAGGATGGGGGGTGAGCCCCAGCATTTT
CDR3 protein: CAWRMGGEPQHF

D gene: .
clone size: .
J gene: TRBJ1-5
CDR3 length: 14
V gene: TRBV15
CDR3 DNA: TGTGCCACCAGCAGAGATAAGAACAATCAGCCCCAGCATTTT
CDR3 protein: CATSRDKNNQPQHF

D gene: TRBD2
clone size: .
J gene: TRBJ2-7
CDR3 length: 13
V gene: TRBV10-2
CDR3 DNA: TGCGCCAGCCTTCTAGCGGGCCTAAACGAGCAGTACTTC
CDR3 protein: CASLLAGLNEQYF

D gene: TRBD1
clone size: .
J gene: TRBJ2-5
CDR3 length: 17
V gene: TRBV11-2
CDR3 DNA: TGTGCCAGCAGCTCGGGACTGCGACAGGGGTATTTAGAGACCCAGTACTTC
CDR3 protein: CASSSGLRQGYLETQYF

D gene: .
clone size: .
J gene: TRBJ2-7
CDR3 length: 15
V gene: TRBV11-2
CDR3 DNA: TGTGCCAGCAGCCCCATAAGGGGGGGCTCCTACGAGCAGTACTTC
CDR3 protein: CASSPIRGGSYEQYF

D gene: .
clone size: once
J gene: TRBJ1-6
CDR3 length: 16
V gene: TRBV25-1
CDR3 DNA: TGTGCCAGCAGTGTTTCGGGTATTACCGAAAATTCACCCCTCCACTTT
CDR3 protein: CASSVSGITENSPLHF

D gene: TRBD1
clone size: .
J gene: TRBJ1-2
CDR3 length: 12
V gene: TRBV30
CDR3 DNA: TGTGCCTGGAGTGAACAGGGGTATGGCTACACCTTC
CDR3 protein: CAWSEQGYGYTF

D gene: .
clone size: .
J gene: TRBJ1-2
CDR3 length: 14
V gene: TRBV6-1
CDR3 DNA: TGTGCCAGCAGTGAGCTGGGACGGAACTATGGCTACACCTTC
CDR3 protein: CASSELGRNYGYTF

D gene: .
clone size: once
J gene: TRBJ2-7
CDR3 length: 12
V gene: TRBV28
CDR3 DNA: TGTGCCAGCAGGCAAACAGGGACCGAGCAGTACTTC
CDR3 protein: CASRQTGTEQYF

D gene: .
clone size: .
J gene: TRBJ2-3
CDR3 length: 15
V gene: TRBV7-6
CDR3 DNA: TGTGCCAGCAGCTTAGCAGGGGTCGAACCTGATACGCAGTATTTT
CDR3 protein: CASSLAGVEPDTQYF

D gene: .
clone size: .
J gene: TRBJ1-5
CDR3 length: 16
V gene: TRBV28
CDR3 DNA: TGTGCCAGCATCAACTCTCGATGGGGGCCCAATCAGCCCCAGCATTTT
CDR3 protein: CASINSRWGPNQPQHF

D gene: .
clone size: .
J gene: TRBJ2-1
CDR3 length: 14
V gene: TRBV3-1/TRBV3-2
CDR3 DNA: TGTGCCAGCAGCCACCCAGGACAGTACAATGAGCAGTTCTTC
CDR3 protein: CASSHPGQYNEQFF

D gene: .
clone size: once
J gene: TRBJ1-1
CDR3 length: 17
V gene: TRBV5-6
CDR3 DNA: TGTGCCAGCAGCTTGCTTTACGTATCAGGTTTGAACACTGAAGCTTTCTTT
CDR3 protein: CASSLLYVSGLNTEAFF

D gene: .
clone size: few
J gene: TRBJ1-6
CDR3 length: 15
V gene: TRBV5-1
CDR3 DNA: TGCGCCAGCAGCTTTGAGGGAATTCGGAATTCACCCCTCCACTTT
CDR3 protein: CASSFEGIRNSPLHF

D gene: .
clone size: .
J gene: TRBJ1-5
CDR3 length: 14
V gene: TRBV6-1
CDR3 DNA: TGTGCCAGCATTCTGGGGGGAAGCAATCAGCCCCAGCATTTT
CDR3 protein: CASILGGSNQPQHF

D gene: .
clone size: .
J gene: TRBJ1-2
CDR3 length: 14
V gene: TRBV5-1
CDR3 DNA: TGCGCCAGCAGCCAATGGGGGGTCCTGGATGGCTACACCTTC
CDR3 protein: CASSQWGVLDGYTF

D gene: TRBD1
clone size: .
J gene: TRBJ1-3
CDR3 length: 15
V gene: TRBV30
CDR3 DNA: TGTGCCTGGGGGGACAGGTCACTCGTCGGAAACACCATATATTTT
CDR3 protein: CAWGDRSLVGNTIYF

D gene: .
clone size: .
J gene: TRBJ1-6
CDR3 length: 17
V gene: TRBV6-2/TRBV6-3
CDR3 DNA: TGTGCCAGCAGTTATAAGGTCTCAGGACGGACAAATTCACCCCTCCACTTT
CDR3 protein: CASSYKVSGRTNSPLHF

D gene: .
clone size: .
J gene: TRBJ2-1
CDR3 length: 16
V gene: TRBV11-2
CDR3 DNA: TGTGCCAGCAGCTTAACGATGTCCAGCTCCTACAATGAGCAGTTCTTC
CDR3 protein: CASSLTMSSSYNEQFF

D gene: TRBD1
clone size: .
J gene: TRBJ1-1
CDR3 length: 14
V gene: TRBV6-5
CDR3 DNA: TGTGCCAGCAGCGTAATACAGGGGGCCATTGAAGCTTTCTTT
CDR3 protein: CASSVIQGAIEAFF

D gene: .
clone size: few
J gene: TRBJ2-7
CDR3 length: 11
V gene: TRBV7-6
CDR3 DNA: TGTGCCAGCAGCTTAGCGTTTGAGCAGTACTTC
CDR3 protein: CASSLAFEQYF

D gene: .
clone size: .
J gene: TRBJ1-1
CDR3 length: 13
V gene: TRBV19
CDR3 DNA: TGTGCCAGTATGCCAGAACTGAACACTGAAGCTTTCTTT
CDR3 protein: CASMPELNTEAFF

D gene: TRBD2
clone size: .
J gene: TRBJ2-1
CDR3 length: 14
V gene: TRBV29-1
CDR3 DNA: TGCAGCGTTTCGATAGCGGGGGGGCCTAATGAGCAGTTCTTC
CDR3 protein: CSVSIAGGPNEQFF

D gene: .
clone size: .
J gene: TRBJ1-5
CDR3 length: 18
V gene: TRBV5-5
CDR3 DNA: TGTGCCAGCAGCTACTACCTGGAAGGTGGGAATTCGAATCAGCCCCAGCATTTT
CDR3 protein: CASSYYLEGGNSNQPQHF

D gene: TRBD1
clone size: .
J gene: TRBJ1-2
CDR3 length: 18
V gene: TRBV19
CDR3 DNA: TGTGCCAGTGGCCTGGACAGGGCTGGGTTGGGGGCTAACTATGGCTACACCTTC
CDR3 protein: CASGLDRAGLGANYGYTF

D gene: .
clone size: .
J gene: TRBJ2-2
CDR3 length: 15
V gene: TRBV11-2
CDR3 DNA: TGTGCCAGCAGCCCTCTTAGGGGGACGATCGGGGAGCTGTTTTTT
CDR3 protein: CASSPLRGTIGELFF

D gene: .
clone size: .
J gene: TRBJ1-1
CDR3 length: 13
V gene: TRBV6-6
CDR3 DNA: TGTGCCAGCATTATAACCCTAGGGACAGAAGCTTTCTTT
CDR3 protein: CASIITLGTEAFF

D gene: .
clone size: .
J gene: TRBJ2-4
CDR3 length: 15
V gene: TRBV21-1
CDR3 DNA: TGTGCCAGCAGCAAACTTGGAATAGCCAAAAACATTCAGTACTTC
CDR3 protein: CASSKLGIAKNIQYF

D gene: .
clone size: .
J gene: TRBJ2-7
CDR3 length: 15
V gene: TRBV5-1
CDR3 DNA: TGCGCCAGCAGCTTGGCCGGGGGACTTAGCTACGAGCAGTACTTC
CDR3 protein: CASSLAGGLSYEQYF

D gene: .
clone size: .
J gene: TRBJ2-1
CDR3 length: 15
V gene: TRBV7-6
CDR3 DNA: TGTGCCAGCAGCCCCCGGCCTAGCTCCTACAATGAGCAGTTCTTC
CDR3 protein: CASSPRPSSYNEQFF

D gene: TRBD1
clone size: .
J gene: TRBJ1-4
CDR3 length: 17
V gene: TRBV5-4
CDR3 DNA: TGTGCCAGCAGCTTGGGGGCGGGGACAGGGGTGAACGAAAAACTGTTTTTT
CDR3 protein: CASSLGAGTGVNEKLFF

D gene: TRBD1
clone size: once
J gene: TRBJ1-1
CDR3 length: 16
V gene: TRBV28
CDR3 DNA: TGTGCCAGCAGTCCAAACCCAGGACAGGGTGTAACCGAAGCTTTCTTT
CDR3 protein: CASSPNPGQGVTEAFF

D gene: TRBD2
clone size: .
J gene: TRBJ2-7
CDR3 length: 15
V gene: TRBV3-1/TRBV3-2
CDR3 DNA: TGTGCCAGCAGCCAAGCGCCTAGCGGGGGCTCATTCCAGTACTTC
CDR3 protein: CASSQAPSGGSFQYF